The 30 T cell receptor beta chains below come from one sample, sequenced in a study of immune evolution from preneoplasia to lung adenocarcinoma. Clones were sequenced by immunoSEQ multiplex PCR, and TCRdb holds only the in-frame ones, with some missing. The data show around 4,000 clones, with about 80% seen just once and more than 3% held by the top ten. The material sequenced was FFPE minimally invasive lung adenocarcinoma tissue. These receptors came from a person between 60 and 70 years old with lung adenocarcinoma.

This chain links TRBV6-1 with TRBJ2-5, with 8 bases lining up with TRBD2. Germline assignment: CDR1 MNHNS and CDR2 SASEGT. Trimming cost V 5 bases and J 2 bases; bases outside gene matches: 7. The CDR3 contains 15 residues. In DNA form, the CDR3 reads TGTGCCAGCAGTCTCGTACTAGCGGTACAAGAGACCCAGTACTTC. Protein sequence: CASSLVLAVQETQYF.

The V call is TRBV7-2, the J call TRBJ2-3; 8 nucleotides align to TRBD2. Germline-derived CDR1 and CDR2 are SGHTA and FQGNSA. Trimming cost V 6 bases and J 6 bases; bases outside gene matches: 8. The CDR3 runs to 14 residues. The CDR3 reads CASRSGRSGDTQYF. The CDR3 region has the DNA TGTGCCAGCAGAAGCGGGAGAAGTGGGGATACGCAGTATTTT.

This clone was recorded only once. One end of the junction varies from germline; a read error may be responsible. CDR3 nucleotides: TGTGCCACCCGGGCGGGAGGGACCGCATACTATGGCTACATCTTC. It translates to CATRAGGTAYYGYIF. The gene calls are TRBV6-5 and TRBJ1-2; the D gene is possibly TRBD1 (5 bases). This CDR3 is 15 amino acids long. In germline, CDR1 is MNHEY, CDR2 SVGAGI.

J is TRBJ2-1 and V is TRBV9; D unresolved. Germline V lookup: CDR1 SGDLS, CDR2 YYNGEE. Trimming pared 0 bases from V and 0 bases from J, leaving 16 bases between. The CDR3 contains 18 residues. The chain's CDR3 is CASSVEDATSYSYNEQFF. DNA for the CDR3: TGTGCCAGCAGCGTAGAGGACGCCACCTCCTACTCCTACAATGAGCAGTTCTTC. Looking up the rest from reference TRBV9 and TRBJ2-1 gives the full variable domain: DSGVTQTPKHLITATGQRVTLRCSPRSGDLSVYWYQQSLDQGLQFLIQYYNGEERAKGNILERFSAQQFPDLHSELNLSSLELGDSALYFCASSVEDATSYSYNEQFFGPGTRLTVL.

The CDR3 DNA sequence: TGCGCCAGCAGCCAGACTAGTGGGGAGACCCAGTACTTC. It codes for CASSQTSGETQYF. This chain uses TRBV5-1 with TRBJ2-5, with a possible D match to TRBD2 (6 bases). V was trimmed by 4 bases and J by 5 bases, leaving 12 bases between them. This CDR3 comprises 13 residues. CDR1 and CDR2 from the germline V gene are SGHRS and YFSETQ.

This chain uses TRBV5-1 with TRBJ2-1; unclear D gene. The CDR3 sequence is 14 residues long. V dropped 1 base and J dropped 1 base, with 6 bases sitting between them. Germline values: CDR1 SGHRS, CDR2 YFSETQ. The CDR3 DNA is TGCGCCAGCAGCTTGACACAATCCTACAATGAGCAGTTCTTC. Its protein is CASSLTQSYNEQFF. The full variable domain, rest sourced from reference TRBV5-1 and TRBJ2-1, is KAGVTQTPRYLIKTRGQQVTLSCSPISGHRSVSWYQQTPGQGLQFLFEYFSETQRNKGNFPGRFSGRQFSNSRSEMNVSTLELGDSALYLCASSLTQSYNEQFFGPGTRLTVL.

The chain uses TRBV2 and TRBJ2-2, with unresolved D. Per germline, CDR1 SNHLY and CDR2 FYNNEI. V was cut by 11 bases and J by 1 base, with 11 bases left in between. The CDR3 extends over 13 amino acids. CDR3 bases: TGTGCCCCTCGGCAAAAGAACACCGGGGAGCTGTTTTTT. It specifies CAPRQKNTGELFF.

CDR3 sequence (DNA): TGTGCCAGCAGTCCCTCCGGCTCTGGCTCCTACAATGAGCAGTTCTTC. Its protein product is CASSPSGSGSYNEQFF. The chain employs TRBV28 and TRBJ2-1, with D unresolved. The V end lost 5 bases, the J end lost 0 bases, and 14 bases lay between the germline ends. The length of the CDR3 is 16 residues. Germline values: CDR1 MDHEN, CDR2 SYDVKM.

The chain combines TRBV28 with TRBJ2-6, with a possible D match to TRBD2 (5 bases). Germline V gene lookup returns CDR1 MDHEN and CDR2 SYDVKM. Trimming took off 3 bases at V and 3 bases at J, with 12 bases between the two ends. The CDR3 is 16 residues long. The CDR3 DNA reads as TGTGCCAGCAGTTTCCGAGGGATTCTTGGGGCCAACGTCCTGACTTTC. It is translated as CASSFRGILGANVLTF.

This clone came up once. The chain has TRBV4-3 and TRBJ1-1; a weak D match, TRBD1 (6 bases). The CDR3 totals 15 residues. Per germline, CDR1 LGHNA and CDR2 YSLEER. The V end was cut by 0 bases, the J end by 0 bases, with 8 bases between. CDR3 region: CASSQDWTVNTEAFF. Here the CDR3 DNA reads TGCGCCAGCAGCCAAGATTGGACAGTGAACACTGAAGCTTTCTTT.

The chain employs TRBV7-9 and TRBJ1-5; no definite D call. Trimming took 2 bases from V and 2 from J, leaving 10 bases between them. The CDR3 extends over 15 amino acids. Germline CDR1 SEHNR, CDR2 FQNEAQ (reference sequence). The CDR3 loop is CASSLPGPGNQPQHF. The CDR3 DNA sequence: TGTGCCAGCAGCTTACCAGGACCTGGCAATCAGCCCCAGCATTTT.

The CDR3 reads CASRGESSYNEQFF. The CDR3 DNA is TGTGCCAGCAGGGGGGAAAGCTCCTACAATGAGCAGTTCTTC. The chain recombines TRBV2 with TRBJ2-1; tentatively, D is TRBD1 or TRBD2 (5 bases each). This CDR3 region has 14 residues. Per germline, CDR1 SNHLY and CDR2 FYNNEI. The germline V and J ends were trimmed by 6 bases and 0 bases, with 9 bases remaining between them.

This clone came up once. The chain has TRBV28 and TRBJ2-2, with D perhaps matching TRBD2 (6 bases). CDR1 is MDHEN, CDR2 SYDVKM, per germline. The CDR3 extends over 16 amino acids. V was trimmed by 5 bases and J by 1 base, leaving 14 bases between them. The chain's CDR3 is CASSRDLSLNTGELFF. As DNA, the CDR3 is TGTGCCAGCAGTCGGGACTTATCCCTGAACACCGGGGAGCTGTTTTTT.

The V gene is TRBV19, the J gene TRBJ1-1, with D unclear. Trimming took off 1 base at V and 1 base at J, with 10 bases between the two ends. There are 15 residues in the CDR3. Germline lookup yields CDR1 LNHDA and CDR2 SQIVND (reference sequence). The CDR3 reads CASSIVGVQNTEAFF. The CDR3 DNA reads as TGTGCCAGTAGTATAGTCGGGGTACAGAACACTGAAGCTTTCTTT.

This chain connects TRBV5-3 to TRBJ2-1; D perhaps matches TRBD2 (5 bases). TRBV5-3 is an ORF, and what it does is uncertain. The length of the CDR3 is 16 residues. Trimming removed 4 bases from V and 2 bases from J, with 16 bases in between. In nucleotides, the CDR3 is TGTGCCAGAAGCGTCGCCGGGAAGCCGGCCTACAATGAGCAGTTCTTC. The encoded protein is CARSVAGKPAYNEQFF.

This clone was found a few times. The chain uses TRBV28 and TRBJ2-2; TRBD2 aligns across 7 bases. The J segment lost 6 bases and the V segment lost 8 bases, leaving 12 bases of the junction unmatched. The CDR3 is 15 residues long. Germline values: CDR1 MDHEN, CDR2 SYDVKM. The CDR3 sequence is CASRPSRGSSGELFF. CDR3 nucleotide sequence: TGTGCCAGCCGACCCTCGCGGGGGTCGTCCGGGGAGCTGTTTTTT.

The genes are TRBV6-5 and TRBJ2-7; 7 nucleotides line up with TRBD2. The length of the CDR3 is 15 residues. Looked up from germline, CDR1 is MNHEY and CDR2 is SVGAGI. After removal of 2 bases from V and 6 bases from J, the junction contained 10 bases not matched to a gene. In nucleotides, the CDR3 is TGTGCCAGCAGTTACGGTGGCGGGAGTGGTATCGAGCAGTACTTC. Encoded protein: CASSYGGGSGIEQYF.

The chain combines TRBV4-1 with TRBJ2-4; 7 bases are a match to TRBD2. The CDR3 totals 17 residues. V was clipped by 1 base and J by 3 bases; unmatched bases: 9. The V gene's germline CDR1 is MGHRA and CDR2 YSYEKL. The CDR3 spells CASSQVGLAEIKNIQYF. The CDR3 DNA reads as TGCGCCAGCAGCCAAGTAGGGCTAGCGGAAATCAAAAACATTCAGTACTTC.

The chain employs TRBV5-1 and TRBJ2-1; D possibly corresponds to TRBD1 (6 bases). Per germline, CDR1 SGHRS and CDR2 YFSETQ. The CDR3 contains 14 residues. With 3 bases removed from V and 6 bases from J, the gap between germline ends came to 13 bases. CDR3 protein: CASSSTGSINEQFF. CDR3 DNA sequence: TGCGCCAGCAGCTCAACAGGGTCTATCAATGAGCAGTTCTTC.

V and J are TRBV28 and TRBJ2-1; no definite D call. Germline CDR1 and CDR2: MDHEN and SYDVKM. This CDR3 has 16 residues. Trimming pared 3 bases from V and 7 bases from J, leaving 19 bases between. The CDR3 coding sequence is TGTGCCAGCAGTTTGTGGAAAGTGGGGAAGGGTAATGAGCAGTTCTTC. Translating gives CASSLWKVGKGNEQFF.

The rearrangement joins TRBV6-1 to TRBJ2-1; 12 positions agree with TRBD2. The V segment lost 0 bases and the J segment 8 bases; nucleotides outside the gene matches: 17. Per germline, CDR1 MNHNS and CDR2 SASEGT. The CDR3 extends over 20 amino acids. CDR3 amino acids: CASSEAQRFMSLAGGDEQFF. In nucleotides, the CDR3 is TGTGCCAGCAGTGAAGCGCAAAGATTCATGAGTCTAGCGGGAGGGGATGAGCAGTTCTTC.

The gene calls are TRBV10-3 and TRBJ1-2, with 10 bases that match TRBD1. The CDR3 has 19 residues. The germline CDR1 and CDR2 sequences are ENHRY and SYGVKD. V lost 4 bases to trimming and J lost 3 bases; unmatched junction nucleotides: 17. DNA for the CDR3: TGTGCCATCAGTGGAATGGGACAGGGGCCCAATGGGTGGTACTATGGCTACACCTTC. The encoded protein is CAISGMGQGPNGWYYGYTF.

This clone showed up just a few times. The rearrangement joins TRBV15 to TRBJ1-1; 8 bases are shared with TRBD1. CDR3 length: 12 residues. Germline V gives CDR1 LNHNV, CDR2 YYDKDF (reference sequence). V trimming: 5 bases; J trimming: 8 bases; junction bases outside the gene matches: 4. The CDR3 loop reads CATSFTGGEAFF. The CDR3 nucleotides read TGTGCCACCAGCTTTACAGGGGGGGAAGCTTTCTTT.

The CDR3 DNA is TGTGCCAGCAGCTTAGTGGGCCGGGGCAGTTCCTACGAGCAGTACTTC. It is translated as CASSLVGRGSSYEQYF. The chain recombines TRBV7-8 with TRBJ2-7; D possibly matches TRBD1 or TRBD2 (5 bases each). The CDR3 is made up of 16 amino acids. Germline V gene data show CDR1 as SGHVS and CDR2 as FQNEAQ. Deletions cut 1 base from V and 1 base from J, with 14 bases between.

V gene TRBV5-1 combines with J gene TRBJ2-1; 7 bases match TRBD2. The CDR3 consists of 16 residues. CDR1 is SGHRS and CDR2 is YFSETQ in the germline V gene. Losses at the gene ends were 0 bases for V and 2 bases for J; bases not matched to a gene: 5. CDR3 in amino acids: CASSLETSVTYNEQFF. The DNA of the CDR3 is TGCGCCAGCAGCTTGGAAACTAGCGTTACCTACAATGAGCAGTTCTTC.

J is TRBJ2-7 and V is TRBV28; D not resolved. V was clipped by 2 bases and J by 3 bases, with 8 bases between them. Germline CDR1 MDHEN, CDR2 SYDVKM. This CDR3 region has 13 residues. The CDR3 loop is CASSLGLFYEQYF. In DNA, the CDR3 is TGTGCCAGCAGTTTAGGGTTGTTCTACGAGCAGTACTTC.

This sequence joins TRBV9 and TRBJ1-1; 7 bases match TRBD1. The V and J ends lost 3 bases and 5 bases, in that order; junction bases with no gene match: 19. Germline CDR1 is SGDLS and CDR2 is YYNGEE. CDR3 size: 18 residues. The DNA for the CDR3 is TGTGCCAGCAGCGCCCCCCCCTCTACAGGGGAGTATAGGACTGAAGCTTTCTTT. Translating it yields CASSAPPSTGEYRTEAFF.

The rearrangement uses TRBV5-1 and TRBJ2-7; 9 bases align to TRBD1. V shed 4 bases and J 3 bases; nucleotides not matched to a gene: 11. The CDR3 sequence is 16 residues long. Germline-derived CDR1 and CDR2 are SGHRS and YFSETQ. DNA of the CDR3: TGCGCCAGCAGCCCCCTTTCGCCGGGACAGGGCTACGAGCAGTACTTC. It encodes CASSPLSPGQGYEQYF.

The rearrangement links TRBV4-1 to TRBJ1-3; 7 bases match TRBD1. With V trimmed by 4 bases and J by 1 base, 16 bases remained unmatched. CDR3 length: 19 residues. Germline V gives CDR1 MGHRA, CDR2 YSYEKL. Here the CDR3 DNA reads TGCGCCAGCAGCCCAGGGAACTTGCGACAGGGTCGTTCTGGAAACACCATATATTTT. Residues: CASSPGNLRQGRSGNTIYF.

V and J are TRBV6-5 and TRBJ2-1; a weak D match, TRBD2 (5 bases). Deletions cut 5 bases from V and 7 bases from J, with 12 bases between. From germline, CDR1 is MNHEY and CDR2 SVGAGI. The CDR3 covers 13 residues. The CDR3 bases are TGTGCCAGCAGTCCCTCCCGGAGGAATGAGCAGTTCTTC. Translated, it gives CASSPSRRNEQFF.